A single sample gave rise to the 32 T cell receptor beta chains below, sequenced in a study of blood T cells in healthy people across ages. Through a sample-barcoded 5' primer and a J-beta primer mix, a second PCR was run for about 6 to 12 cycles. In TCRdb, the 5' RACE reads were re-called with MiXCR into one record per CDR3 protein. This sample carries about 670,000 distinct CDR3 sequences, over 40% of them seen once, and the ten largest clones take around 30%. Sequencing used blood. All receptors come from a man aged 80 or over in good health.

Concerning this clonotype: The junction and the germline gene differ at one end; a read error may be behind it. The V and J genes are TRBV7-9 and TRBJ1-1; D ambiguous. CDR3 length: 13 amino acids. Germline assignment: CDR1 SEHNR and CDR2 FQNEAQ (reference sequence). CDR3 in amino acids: CACSLNRNTEAFF. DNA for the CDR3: TGTGCCTGCAGCTTAAATCGGAACACTGAAGCTTTCTTT.

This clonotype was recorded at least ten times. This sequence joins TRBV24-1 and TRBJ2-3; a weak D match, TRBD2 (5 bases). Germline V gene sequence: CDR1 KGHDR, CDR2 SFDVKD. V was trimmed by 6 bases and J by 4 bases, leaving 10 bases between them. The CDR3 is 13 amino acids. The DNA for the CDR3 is TGTGCCACCAGTATCGGGATTCCAGATACGCAGTATTTT. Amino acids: CATSIGIPDTQYF.

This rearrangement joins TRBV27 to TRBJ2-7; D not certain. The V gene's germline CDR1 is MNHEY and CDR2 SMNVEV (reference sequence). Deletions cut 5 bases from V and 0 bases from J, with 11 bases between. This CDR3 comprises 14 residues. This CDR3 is CASSDDIGSYEQYF. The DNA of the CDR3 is TGTGCCAGCAGTGACGACATAGGCTCCTACGAGCAGTACTTC.

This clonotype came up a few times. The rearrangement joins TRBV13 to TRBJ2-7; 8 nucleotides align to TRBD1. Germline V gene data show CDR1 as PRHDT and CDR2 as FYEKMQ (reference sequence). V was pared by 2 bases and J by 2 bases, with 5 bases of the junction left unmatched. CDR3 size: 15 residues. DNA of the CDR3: TGTGCCAGCAGCTTAAGGGGACAGGACACCTACGAGCAGTACTTC. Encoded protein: CASSLRGQDTYEQYF.

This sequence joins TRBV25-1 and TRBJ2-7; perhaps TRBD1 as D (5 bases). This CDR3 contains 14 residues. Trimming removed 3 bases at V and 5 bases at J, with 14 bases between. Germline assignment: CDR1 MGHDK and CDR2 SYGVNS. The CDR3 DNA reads TGTGCCAGCAGTGACCCCGGGCTCAGGGACGAGCAGTACTTC. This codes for CASSDPGLRDEQYF.

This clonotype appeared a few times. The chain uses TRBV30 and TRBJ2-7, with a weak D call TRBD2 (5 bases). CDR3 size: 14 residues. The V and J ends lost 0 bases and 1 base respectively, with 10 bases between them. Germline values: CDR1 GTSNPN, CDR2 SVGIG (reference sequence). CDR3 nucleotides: TGTGCCTGGAGTGTTCATCGGGATTCCTACGAGCAGTACTTC. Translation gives CAWSVHRDSYEQYF.

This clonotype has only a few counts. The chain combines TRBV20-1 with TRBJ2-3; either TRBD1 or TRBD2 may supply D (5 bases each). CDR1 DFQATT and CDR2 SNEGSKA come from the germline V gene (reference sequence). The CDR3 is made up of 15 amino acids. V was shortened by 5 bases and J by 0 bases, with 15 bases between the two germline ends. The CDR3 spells CSAYTGTKSTDTQYF. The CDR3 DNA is TGCAGTGCTTATACCGGGACGAAGAGCACAGATACGCAGTATTTT.

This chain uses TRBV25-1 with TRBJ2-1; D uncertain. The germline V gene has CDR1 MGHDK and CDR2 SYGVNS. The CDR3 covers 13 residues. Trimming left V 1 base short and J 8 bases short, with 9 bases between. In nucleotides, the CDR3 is TGTGCCAGCAGTGAATCCCCCCGCGATGAGCAGTTCTTC. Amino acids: CASSESPRDEQFF.

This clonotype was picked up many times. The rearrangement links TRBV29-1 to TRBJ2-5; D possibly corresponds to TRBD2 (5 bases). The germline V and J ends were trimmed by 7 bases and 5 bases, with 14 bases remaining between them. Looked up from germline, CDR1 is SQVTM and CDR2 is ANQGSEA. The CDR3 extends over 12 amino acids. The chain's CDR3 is CSGLRGRETQYF. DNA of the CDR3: TGCAGCGGCCTCCGGGGTAGGGAGACCCAGTACTTC.

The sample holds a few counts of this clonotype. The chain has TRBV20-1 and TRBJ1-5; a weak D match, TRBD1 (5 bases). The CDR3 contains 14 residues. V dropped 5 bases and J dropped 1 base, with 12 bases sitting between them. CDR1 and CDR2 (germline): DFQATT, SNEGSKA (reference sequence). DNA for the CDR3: TGCAGTGCTGCAGGGATGTTAAGCAATCAGCCCCAGCATTTT. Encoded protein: CSAAGMLSNQPQHF.

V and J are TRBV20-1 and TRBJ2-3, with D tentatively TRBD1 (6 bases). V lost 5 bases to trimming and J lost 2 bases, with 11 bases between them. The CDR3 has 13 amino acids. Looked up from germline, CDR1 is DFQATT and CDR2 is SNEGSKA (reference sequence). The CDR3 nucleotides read TGCAGTGCTCGCAGGGGATTCACAGATACGCAGTATTTT. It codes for CSARRGFTDTQYF.

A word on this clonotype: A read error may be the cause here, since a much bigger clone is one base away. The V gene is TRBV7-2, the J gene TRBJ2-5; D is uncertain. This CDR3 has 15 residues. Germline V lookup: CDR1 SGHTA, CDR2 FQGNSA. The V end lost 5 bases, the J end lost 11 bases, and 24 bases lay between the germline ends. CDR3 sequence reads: CASSNTGSHLNEQYF. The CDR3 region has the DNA TGTGCCAGCAGCAATACCGGGTCCCACCTAAATGAGCAGTACTTC.

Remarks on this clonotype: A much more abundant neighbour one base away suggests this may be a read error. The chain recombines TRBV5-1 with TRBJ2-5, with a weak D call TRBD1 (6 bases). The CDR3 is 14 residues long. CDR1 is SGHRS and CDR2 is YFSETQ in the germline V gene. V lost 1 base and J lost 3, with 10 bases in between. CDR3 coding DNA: TGCGCCAGCAGCTTGACAGGGTTTAAAGAGACCCAGTACTTC. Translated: CASSLTGFKETQYF.

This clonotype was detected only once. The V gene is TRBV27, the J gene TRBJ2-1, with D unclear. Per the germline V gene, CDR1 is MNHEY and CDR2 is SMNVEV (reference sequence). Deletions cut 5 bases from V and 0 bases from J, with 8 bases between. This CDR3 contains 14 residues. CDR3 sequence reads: CASSLQYSYNEQFF. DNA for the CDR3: TGTGCCAGCAGTCTTCAGTACTCCTACAATGAGCAGTTCTTC.

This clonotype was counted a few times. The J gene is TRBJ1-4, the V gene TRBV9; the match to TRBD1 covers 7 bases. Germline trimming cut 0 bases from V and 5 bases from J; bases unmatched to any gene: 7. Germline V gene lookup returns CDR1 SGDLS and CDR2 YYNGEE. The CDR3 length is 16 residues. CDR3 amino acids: CASSVGRSGGNEKLFF. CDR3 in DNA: TGTGCCAGCAGCGTAGGTCGGTCAGGGGGAAATGAAAAACTGTTTTTT.

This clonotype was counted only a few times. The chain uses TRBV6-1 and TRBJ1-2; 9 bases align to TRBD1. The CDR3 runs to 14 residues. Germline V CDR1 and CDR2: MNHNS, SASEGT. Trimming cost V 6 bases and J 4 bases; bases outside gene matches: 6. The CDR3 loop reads CASSQEQGAYGYTF. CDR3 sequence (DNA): TGTGCCAGCAGCCAAGAACAGGGGGCCTATGGCTACACCTTC.

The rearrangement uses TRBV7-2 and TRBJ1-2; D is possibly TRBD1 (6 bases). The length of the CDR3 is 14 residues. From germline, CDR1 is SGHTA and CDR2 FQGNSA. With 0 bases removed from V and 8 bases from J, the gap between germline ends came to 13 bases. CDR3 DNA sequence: TGTGCCAGCAGCTTAGCGACAGGACCTTCCGGCTACACCTTC. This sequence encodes CASSLATGPSGYTF. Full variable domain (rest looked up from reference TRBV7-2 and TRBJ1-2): GAGVSQSPSNKVTEKGKDVELRCDPISGHTALYWYRQSLGQGLEFLIYFQGNSAPDKSGLPSDRFSAERTGGSVSTLTIQRTQQEDSAVYLCASSLATGPSGYTFGSGTRLTVV.

Here the CDR3 DNA reads TGTGCCAGCAGCTCACTAGCGGGAGTGCAGTACTTC. It is translated as CASSSLAGVQYF. The V gene is TRBV5-6, the J gene TRBJ2-5, with 11 bases identical to TRBD2. Germline assignment: CDR1 SGHDT and CDR2 YYEEEE. The CDR3 runs 12 residues. J lost 11 bases, V lost 3 bases, and 3 bases had no gene match.

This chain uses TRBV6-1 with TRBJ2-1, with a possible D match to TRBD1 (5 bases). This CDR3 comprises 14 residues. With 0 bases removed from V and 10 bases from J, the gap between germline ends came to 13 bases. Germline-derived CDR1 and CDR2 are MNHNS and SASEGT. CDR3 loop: CASSEATAAGEQFF. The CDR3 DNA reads TGTGCCAGCAGTGAAGCGACAGCCGCCGGGGAGCAGTTCTTC.

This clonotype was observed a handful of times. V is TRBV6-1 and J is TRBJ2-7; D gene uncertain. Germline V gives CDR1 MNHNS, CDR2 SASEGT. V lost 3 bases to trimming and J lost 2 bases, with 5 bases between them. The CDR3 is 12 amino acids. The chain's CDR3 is CASSEAAYEQYF. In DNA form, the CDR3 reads TGTGCCAGCAGTGAGGCGGCCTACGAGCAGTACTTC.

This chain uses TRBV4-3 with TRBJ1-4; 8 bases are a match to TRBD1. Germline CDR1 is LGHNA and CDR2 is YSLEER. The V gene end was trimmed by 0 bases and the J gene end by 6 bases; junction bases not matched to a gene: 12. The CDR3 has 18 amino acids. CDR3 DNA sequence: TGCGCCAGCAGCCAAGAGGCCGCCCTCGGGACAGGCGATGAAAAACTGTTTTTT. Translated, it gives CASSQEAALGTGDEKLFF.

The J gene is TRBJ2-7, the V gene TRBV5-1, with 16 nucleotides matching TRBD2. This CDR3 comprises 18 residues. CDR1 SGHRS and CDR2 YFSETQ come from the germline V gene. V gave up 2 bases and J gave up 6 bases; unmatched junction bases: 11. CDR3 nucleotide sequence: TGCGCCAGCAGCTTAACCGGGACTAGCGGGAGGGCCGTGGGCGAGCAGTACTTC. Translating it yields CASSLTGTSGRAVGEQYF.

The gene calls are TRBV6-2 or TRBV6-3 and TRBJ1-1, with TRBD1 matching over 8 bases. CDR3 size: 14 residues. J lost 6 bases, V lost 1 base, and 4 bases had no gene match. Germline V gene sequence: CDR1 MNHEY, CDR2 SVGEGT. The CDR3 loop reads CASSYWTGRPEAFF. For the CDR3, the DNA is TGTGCCAGCAGTTACTGGACAGGGAGGCCTGAAGCTTTCTTT.

This chain's CDR3 is CASSLARAGANNEQYF. The CDR3 coding sequence is TGTGCCAGCAGCTTAGCACGAGCGGGAGCAAACAATGAGCAGTACTTC. The chain recombines TRBV11-2 with TRBJ2-5; 8 bases are shared with TRBD2. V was pared by 1 base and J by 11 bases, with 15 bases of the junction left unmatched. Germline V CDR1 and CDR2: SGHAT, FQNNGV. The CDR3 consists of 16 residues.

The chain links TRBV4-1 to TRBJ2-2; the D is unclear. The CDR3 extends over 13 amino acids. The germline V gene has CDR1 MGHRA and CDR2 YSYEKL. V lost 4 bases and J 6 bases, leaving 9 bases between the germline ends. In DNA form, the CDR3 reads TGCGCCAGCAGCCTACGTGCGGCCGGGGAGCTGTTTTTT. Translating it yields CASSLRAAGELFF.

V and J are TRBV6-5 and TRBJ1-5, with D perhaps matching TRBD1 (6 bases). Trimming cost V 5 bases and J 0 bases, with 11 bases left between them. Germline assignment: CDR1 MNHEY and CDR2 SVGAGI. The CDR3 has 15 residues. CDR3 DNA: TGTGCCAGCAGTCCCCAGGGGTATAGCAATCAGCCCCAGCATTTT. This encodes CASSPQGYSNQPQHF.

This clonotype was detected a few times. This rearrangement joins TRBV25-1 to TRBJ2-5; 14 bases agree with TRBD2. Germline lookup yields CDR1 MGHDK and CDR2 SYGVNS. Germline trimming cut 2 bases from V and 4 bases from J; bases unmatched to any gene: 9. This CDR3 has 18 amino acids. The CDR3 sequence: CASSERGPGLAGVETQYF. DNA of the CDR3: TGTGCCAGCAGTGAAAGAGGGCCGGGACTAGCGGGAGTAGAGACCCAGTACTTC.

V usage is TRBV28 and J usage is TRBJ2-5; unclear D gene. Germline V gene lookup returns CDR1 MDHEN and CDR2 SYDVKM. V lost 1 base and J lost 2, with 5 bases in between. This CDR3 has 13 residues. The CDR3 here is CASSLSQQETQYF. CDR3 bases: TGTGCCAGCAGTTTATCACAGCAAGAGACCCAGTACTTC.

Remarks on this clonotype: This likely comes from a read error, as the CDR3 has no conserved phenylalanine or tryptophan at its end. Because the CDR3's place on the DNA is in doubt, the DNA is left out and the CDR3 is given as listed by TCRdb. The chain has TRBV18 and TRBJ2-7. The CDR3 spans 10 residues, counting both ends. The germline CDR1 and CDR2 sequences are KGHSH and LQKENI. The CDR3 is CASSPTAQTL.

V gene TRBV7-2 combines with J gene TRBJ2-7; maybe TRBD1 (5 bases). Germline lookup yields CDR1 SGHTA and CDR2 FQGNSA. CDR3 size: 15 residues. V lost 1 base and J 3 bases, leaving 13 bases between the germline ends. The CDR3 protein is CASSLDPGNLYEQYF. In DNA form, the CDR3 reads TGTGCCAGCAGCTTAGATCCAGGGAATCTCTACGAGCAGTACTTC. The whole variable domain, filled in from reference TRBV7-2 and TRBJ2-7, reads GAGVSQSPSNKVTEKGKDVELRCDPISGHTALYWYRQSLGQGLEFLIYFQGNSAPDKSGLPSDRFSAERTGGSVSTLTIQRTQQEDSAVYLCASSLDPGNLYEQYFGPGTRLTVT.

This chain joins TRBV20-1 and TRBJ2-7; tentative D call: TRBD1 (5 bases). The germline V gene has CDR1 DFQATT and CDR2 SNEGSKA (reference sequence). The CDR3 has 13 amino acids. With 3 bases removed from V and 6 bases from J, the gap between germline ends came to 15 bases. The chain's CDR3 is CSASAGANGEQYF. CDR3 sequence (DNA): TGCAGTGCTAGTGCTGGGGCCAATGGCGAGCAGTACTTC.

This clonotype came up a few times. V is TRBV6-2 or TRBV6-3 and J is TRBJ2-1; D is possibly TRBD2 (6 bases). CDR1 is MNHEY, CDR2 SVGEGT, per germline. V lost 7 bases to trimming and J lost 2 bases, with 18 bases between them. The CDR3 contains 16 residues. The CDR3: CASNPLGQRAYNEQFF. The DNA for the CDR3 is TGTGCCAGCAACCCGTTGGGCCAGCGGGCCTACAATGAGCAGTTCTTC.